A selection of T cell receptor beta chains follows, all from one sample in a study of blood T cell repertoires in COVID-19. The data were produced by immunoSEQ multiplex PCR, yet TCRdb's version contains in-frame clones alone and is incomplete. Of almost 250,000 clones listed, roughly 85% are singletons. Sequencing used PBMCs or T cells enriched from blood (not recorded which). All receptors derive from a woman between 50 and 59 years old with acute COVID-19. CDR3s include the opening cysteine and the closing phenylalanine or tryptophan. The order of the fields is clone size, J gene, D gene, V gene, CDR3 protein, CDR3 DNA. The D gene is left open where the match is weak. Expanded clones are given a class, and other clones once, few, many or no size at all.

size: NA
J: TRBJ2-7
D: NA
V: TRBV21-1
CDR3: CASSTPSYEQYF
DNA: TGTGCCAGCAGCACCCCGTCCTACGAGCAGTACTTC

size: NA
J: TRBJ1-2
D: NA
V: TRBV11-2
CDR3: CASSFGRDSYGYTF
DNA: TGTGCCAGCAGCTTCGGCCGGGATTCCTATGGCTACACCTTC

size: once
J: TRBJ1-2
D: NA
V: TRBV11-2
CDR3: CASSAIQTTGYTF
DNA: TGTGCCAGCAGCGCCATCCAGACTACGGGCTACACCTTC

size: once
J: TRBJ2-1
D: TRBD1
V: TRBV7-9
CDR3: CASSPGQGYNEQFF
DNA: TGTGCCAGCAGCCCGGGACAGGGCTACAATGAGCAGTTCTTC

size: NA
J: TRBJ2-3
D: NA
V: TRBV11-1
CDR3: CASSVPSADTQYF
DNA: TGTGCCAGCAGCGTCCCGAGCGCAGATACGCAGTATTTT

size: NA
J: TRBJ2-3
D: TRBD2
V: TRBV13
CDR3: CASRRLAGASSTDTQYF
DNA: TGTGCCTCCAGGAGGCTAGCGGGAGCATCTAGCACAGATACGCAGTATTTT

size: NA
J: TRBJ1-5
D: NA
V: TRBV6-5
CDR3: CASSRPGAQHF
DNA: TGTGCCAGCAGCCGCCCGGGGGCCCAGCATTTT

size: few
J: TRBJ1-4
D: NA
V: TRBV5-1
CDR3: CASSITSPRGGEKLFF
DNA: TGCGCCAGCAGCATAACGAGTCCCCGAGGGGGTGAAAAACTGTTTTTT

size: NA
J: TRBJ2-2
D: TRBD2
V: TRBV9
CDR3: CASSVVPDPGLAGDTGELFF
DNA: TGTGCCAGCAGCGTAGTTCCCGACCCGGGACTAGCGGGGGACACCGGGGAGCTGTTTTTT

size: NA
J: TRBJ2-1
D: TRBD2
V: TRBV5-4
CDR3: CASSVTSGGYYNEQFF
DNA: TGTGCCAGCAGCGTTACTAGCGGGGGGTACTACAATGAGCAGTTCTTC

size: NA
J: TRBJ1-4
D: NA
V: TRBV28
CDR3: CASSPQLFATNEKLFF
DNA: TGTGCCAGCAGTCCCCAGTTATTTGCAACTAATGAAAAACTGTTTTTT

size: NA
J: TRBJ2-2
D: TRBD2
V: TRBV5-1
CDR3: CASSLLLAGPGELFF
DNA: TGCGCCAGCAGCTTGTTGCTAGCGGGGCCCGGGGAGCTGTTTTTT

size: NA
J: TRBJ2-7
D: NA
V: TRBV11-2
CDR3: CASSLTGVSYEQYF
DNA: TGTGCCAGCAGCTTAACGGGGGTCTCCTACGAGCAGTACTTC

size: NA
J: TRBJ1-1
D: TRBD1
V: TRBV2
CDR3: CAGQQGDMNTEAFF
DNA: TGTGCCGGCCAACAGGGGGACATGAACACTGAAGCTTTCTTT

size: NA
J: TRBJ1-2
D: NA
V: TRBV3-1/TRBV3-2
CDR3: CASSHKGQQHGYTF
DNA: TGTGCCAGCAGCCATAAGGGACAACAACATGGCTACACCTTC

size: NA
J: TRBJ1-2
D: TRBD1
V: TRBV5-4
CDR3: CASSLSRDRDYGYTF
DNA: TGTGCCAGCAGCTTGTCCCGGGACAGGGACTATGGCTACACCTTC

size: NA
J: TRBJ1-5
D: NA
V: TRBV7-2
CDR3: CASSLALGRNQPQHF
DNA: TGTGCCAGCAGCTTAGCGCTGGGCAGGAATCAGCCCCAGCATTTT

size: NA
J: TRBJ1-1
D: NA
V: TRBV7-9
CDR3: CASSFQANTEAFF
DNA: TGTGCCAGCAGCTTCCAAGCCAACACTGAAGCTTTCTTT

size: NA
J: TRBJ2-5
D: NA
V: TRBV7-2
CDR3: CASSLGGGARETQYF
DNA: TGTGCCAGCAGCTTAGGTGGGGGGGCCCGAGAGACCCAGTACTTC

size: NA
J: TRBJ2-2
D: TRBD1
V: TRBV5-1
CDR3: CASSLVGQGGTGELFF
DNA: TGCGCCAGCAGCTTGGTGGGACAGGGGGGCACCGGGGAGCTGTTTTTT

size: NA
J: TRBJ1-1
D: TRBD1
V: TRBV9
CDR3: CASSVAGTVWDTEAFF
DNA: TGTGCCAGCAGCGTAGCAGGGACAGTCTGGGACACTGAAGCTTTCTTT

size: NA
J: TRBJ2-7
D: NA
V: TRBV9
CDR3: CASSPRSAYEQYF
DNA: TGTGCCAGCAGCCCCAGGTCTGCCTACGAGCAGTACTTC

size: NA
J: TRBJ2-2
D: NA
V: TRBV30
CDR3: CAWTSKLYTGELFF
DNA: TGTGCCTGGACGTCCAAACTCTACACCGGGGAGCTGTTTTTT

size: NA
J: TRBJ2-1
D: NA
V: TRBV3-1/TRBV3-2
CDR3: CASSQDRSYYEQFF
DNA: TGTGCCAGCAGCCAAGATCGTAGTTACTATGAGCAGTTCTTC

size: NA
J: TRBJ1-2
D: NA
V: TRBV27
CDR3: CASSLSRNYGYTF
DNA: TGTGCCAGCAGTTTGTCCAGAAACTATGGCTACACCTTC

size: NA
J: TRBJ1-2
D: NA
V: TRBV13
CDR3: CASSQGGFYNYGYTF
DNA: TGTGCCAGCAGCCAGGGTGGTTTTTATAACTATGGCTACACCTTC

size: NA
J: TRBJ2-1
D: NA
V: TRBV5-4
CDR3: CASSLELNNEQFF
DNA: TGTGCCAGCAGCTTGGAACTAAACAATGAGCAGTTCTTC

size: NA
J: TRBJ1-1
D: TRBD1
V: TRBV29-1
CDR3: CSVVGTVNTEAFF
DNA: TGCAGCGTTGTGGGGACAGTGAACACTGAAGCTTTCTTT

size: NA
J: TRBJ1-1
D: TRBD1
V: TRBV6-5
CDR3: CASSRTGGNTEAFF
DNA: TGTGCCAGCAGTCGGACAGGGGGCAACACTGAAGCTTTCTTT

size: once
J: TRBJ2-7
D: TRBD2
V: TRBV15
CDR3: CATSREAGDGYEQYF
DNA: TGTGCCACCAGCAGAGAAGCGGGGGATGGCTACGAGCAGTACTTC

size: NA
J: TRBJ1-3
D: TRBD1
V: TRBV7-2
CDR3: CASSLLSGGNLGNTIYF
DNA: TGTGCCAGCAGCTTACTTTCAGGGGGTAATTTGGGAAACACCATATATTTT

size: NA
J: TRBJ1-2
D: NA
V: TRBV30
CDR3: CAWNRDANYGYTF
DNA: TGTGCCTGGAACAGGGACGCAAACTATGGCTACACCTTC

size: few
J: TRBJ2-1
D: NA
V: TRBV2
CDR3: CASSQGFEQFF
DNA: TGTGCCAGCAGTCAGGGGTTTGAGCAGTTCTTC

size: NA
J: TRBJ2-7
D: TRBD1
V: TRBV6-6
CDR3: CASQGAQSYEQYF
DNA: TGTGCCAGCCAGGGGGCGCAATCCTACGAGCAGTACTTC

size: few
J: TRBJ2-7
D: TRBD1
V: TRBV14
CDR3: CASSQAGLTAGTGWNEQYF
DNA: TGTGCCAGCAGCCAAGCGGGTCTTACTGCCGGGACAGGGTGGAACGAGCAGTACTTC

size: NA
J: TRBJ1-1
D: NA
V: TRBV27
CDR3: CASSLSRSGNTEAFF
DNA: TGTGCCAGCAGTTTATCACGGTCAGGGAACACTGAAGCTTTCTTT

size: NA
J: TRBJ2-5
D: TRBD2
V: TRBV9
CDR3: CASSVGTSGGPGQETQYF
DNA: TGTGCCAGCAGCGTAGGGACTAGCGGGGGGCCTGGCCAAGAGACCCAGTACTTC

size: NA
J: TRBJ1-2
D: TRBD1
V: TRBV5-5
CDR3: CASTHGTGGGGYTF
DNA: TGTGCCAGCACGCACGGGACAGGGGGCGGCGGCTACACCTTC

size: NA
J: TRBJ1-2
D: TRBD1
V: TRBV27
CDR3: CASSLSDRDGYTF
DNA: TGTGCCAGCAGTCTATCCGACAGGGATGGCTACACCTTC

size: NA
J: TRBJ1-2
D: NA
V: TRBV6-5
CDR3: CASSSTGSYGYTF
DNA: TGTGCCAGCAGTTCTACAGGGTCCTATGGCTACACCTTC

size: NA
J: TRBJ2-5
D: TRBD1
V: TRBV6-5
CDR3: CASSQGQGRETQYF
DNA: TGTGCCAGCAGCCAAGGACAGGGTCGGGAGACCCAGTACTTC

size: NA
J: TRBJ2-1
D: TRBD2
V: TRBV5-6
CDR3: CASSPQPGLANYNEQFF
DNA: TGTGCCAGCAGCCCCCAACCGGGACTAGCGAATTACAATGAGCAGTTCTTC

size: NA
J: TRBJ1-6
D: NA
V: TRBV7-9
CDR3: CASSPDTNNSPLHF
DNA: TGTGCCAGCAGCCCGGACACCAATAATTCACCCCTCCACTTT